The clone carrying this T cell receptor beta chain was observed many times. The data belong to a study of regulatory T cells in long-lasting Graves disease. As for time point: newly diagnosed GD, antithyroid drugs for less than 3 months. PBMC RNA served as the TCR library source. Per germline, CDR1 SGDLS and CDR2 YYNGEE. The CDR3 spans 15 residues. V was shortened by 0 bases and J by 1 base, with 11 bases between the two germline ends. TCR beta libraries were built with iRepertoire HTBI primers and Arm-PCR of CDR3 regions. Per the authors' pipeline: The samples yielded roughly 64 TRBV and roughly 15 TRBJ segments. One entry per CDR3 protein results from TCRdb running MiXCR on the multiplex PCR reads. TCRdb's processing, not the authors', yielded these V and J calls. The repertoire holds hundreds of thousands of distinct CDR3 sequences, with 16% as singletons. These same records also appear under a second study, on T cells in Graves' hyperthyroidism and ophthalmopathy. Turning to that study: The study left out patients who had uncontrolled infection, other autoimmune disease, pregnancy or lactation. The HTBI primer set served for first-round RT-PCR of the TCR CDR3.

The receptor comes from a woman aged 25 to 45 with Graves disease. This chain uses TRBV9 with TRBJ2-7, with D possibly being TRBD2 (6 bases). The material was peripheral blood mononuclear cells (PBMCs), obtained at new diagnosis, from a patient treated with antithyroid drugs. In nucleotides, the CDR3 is TGTGCCAGCAGCGTAGATCCCGGGACTTCCTACGAGCAGTACTTC. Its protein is CASSVDPGTSYEQYF.